This TCR beta chain was identified in a study of radiotherapy plus CTLA-4 blockade in lung cancer. In chemo-refractory metastatic non-small-cell lung cancer, patients got ipilimumab CTLA-4 blockade together with focal radiation. Study observations and caveats: After radiotherapy and ipilimumab, tumor-derived clones expanded in peripheral blood. The best prediction of response reportedly came from early blood T cell clone dynamics, with interferon-beta.

Produced via immunoSEQ multiplex PCR; TCRdb's table is partial and in-frame only. The table has tens of thousands of clones, roughly 80% seen once; the top ten hold over 20%. Per the germline V gene, CDR1 is LNHNV and CDR2 is YYDKDF (reference sequence). This CDR3 comprises 17 residues. With 3 bases removed from V and 7 bases from J, the gap between germline ends came to 24 bases. Regarding this clone: Its antigen is not identified.

Sequencing was performed on peripheral blood, taken from a patient treated with radiotherapy plus ipilimumab. The gene calls are TRBV15 and TRBJ1-2; TRBD1 is a possible D gene (5 bases). The receptor was derived from a human donor with non-small cell lung cancer that progressed on radiotherapy plus ipilimumab. The CDR3 nucleotides are TGTGCCACCAGCAGCCCGCTCGGGGGTGGGGCCCTGGGTGGCTACACCTTC. Its protein is CATSSPLGGGALGGYTF. Looking up the rest from reference TRBV15 and TRBJ1-2 gives the full variable domain: DAMVIQNPRYQVTQFGKPVTLSCSQTLNHNVMYWYQQKSSQAPKLLFHYYDKDFNNEADTPDNFQSRRPNTSFCFLDIRSPGLGDTAMYLCATSSPLGGGALGGYTFGSGTRLTVV.